What follows are 24 T cell receptor beta chains derived from one specimen sequenced in a study of CD8 T cells in Susac syndrome. With random hexamers, reverse transcription was performed on roughly 0.5 to 1 ug of RNA. TCRdb used MiXCR to reprocess the immunoSEQ multiplex PCR reads, holding one entry per CDR3 protein. The sample contains 200,000 to 250,000 distinct CDR3 sequences, about 93% of which appear only once. The sequencing input was CD8+ T cells from PBMCs. The source is a human donor with multiple sclerosis.

The genes are TRBV6-1 and TRBJ2-3; a weak D match, TRBD2 (5 bases). Trimming removed 3 bases from V and 1 base from J, with 11 bases in between. Germline assignment: CDR1 MNHNS and CDR2 SASEGT. This CDR3 has 15 amino acids. The CDR3 nucleotides read TGTGCCAGCAGTGATGGTTACGGGGGCACAGATACGCAGTATTTT. Protein sequence: CASSDGYGGTDTQYF.

This clonotype was picked up one time. The rearrangement uses TRBV29-1 and TRBJ1-1, with 8 bases fitting TRBD1. The CDR3 runs 11 residues. V was pared by 6 bases and J by 4 bases, with 1 base of the junction left unmatched. Germline V gene data show CDR1 as SQVTM and CDR2 as ANQGSEA. CDR3 DNA sequence: TGCAGCGTGACAGGGGTCACTGAAGCTTTCTTT. It codes for CSVTGVTEAFF. The entire variable domain, with the rest obtained from reference TRBV29-1 and TRBJ1-1, is as follows: SAVISQKPSRDICQRGTSLTIQCQVDSQVTMMFWYRQQPGQSLTLIATANQGSEATYESGFVIDKFPISRPNLTFSTLTVSNMSPEDSSIYLCSVTGVTEAFFGQGTRLTVV.

V is TRBV20-1 and J is TRBJ2-5; D is perhaps TRBD2 (5 bases). V lost 4 bases to trimming and J lost 3 bases, with 18 bases between them. Germline V gene sequence: CDR1 DFQATT, CDR2 SNEGSKA (reference sequence). The CDR3 totals 15 residues. The CDR3 nucleotides read TGCAGTGCTACCCCGTACTCCCCAGCGGAAGAGACCCAGTACTTC. This encodes CSATPYSPAEETQYF.

The chain combines TRBV2 with TRBJ2-4, with D maybe TRBD2 (6 bases). The germline V gene encodes CDR1 SNHLY and CDR2 FYNNEI. V was trimmed by 2 bases and J by 0 bases, leaving 20 bases between them. The CDR3 runs to 19 residues. Here the CDR3 DNA reads TGTGCCAGCAGTGAACCCGGCGGGGCACAGATACTAGCCAAAAACATTCAGTACTTC. It yields the protein CASSEPGGAQILAKNIQYF.

V gene TRBV12-3 or TRBV12-4 combines with J gene TRBJ2-1, with TRBD2 matching 7 bases. The J segment lost 6 bases and the V segment lost 4 bases, leaving 9 bases of the junction unmatched. CDR3 length: 15 amino acids. The CDR3 region is CASSYLAEKGNEQFF. The CDR3, as DNA: TGTGCCAGCAGTTATCTAGCGGAGAAGGGCAATGAGCAGTTCTTC.

V usage is TRBV25-1 and J usage is TRBJ2-5, with unresolved D. The CDR3 consists of 14 residues. The V end lost 4 bases, the J end lost 1 base, and 10 bases lay between the germline ends. CDR1 and CDR2 (germline): MGHDK, SYGVNS. The CDR3 DNA reads TGTGCCAGCAGTGCCCCGACGGCCCAAGAGACCCAGTACTTC. This codes for CASSAPTAQETQYF.

The rearrangement joins TRBV30 to TRBJ2-1; unclear D gene. CDR3 length: 12 amino acids. V lost 4 bases to trimming and J lost 15 bases, with 19 bases between them. Germline assignment: CDR1 GTSNPN and CDR2 SVGIG (reference sequence). For the CDR3, the DNA is TGTGCCTGGAATGAGGTATCGGCCACTCCGTTCTTC. Its protein product is CAWNEVSATPFF.

The chain employs TRBV27 and TRBJ1-5, with 8 bases that match TRBD1. CDR1 is MNHEY and CDR2 is SMNVEV in the germline V gene (reference sequence). The CDR3 totals 15 residues. The V gene end was trimmed by 2 bases and the J gene end by 4 bases; junction bases not matched to a gene: 4. The CDR3, as DNA: TGTGCCAGCAGTTTAGGGGGGACAGGAAATCAGCCCCAGCATTTT. It specifies CASSLGGTGNQPQHF.

The chain joins TRBV4-1 to TRBJ1-1; a weak D match, TRBD1 (6 bases). Germline V gene lookup returns CDR1 MGHRA and CDR2 YSYEKL. This CDR3 has 13 amino acids. V was trimmed by 2 bases and J by 5 bases, leaving 9 bases between them. CDR3 loop: CASSQPGETEAFF. The CDR3 nucleotides are TGCGCCAGCAGCCAACCAGGGGAAACTGAAGCTTTCTTT.

The J gene is TRBJ2-2, the V gene TRBV4-1; 9 nucleotides agree with TRBD2. With V trimmed by 2 bases and J by 6 bases, 4 bases remained unmatched. CDR1 is MGHRA and CDR2 is YSYEKL in the germline V gene. This CDR3 spans 15 amino acids. CDR3 amino acids: CASSQTGTSPGELFF. CDR3 bases: TGCGCCAGCAGCCAAACCGGGACTAGCCCCGGGGAGCTGTTTTTT.

V usage is TRBV30 and J usage is TRBJ1-1, with D unclear. The CDR3 spans 14 residues. Trimming stripped 0 bases from V and 3 bases from J, with 11 bases between. From germline, CDR1 is GTSNPN and CDR2 SVGIG (reference sequence). This chain's CDR3 is CAWSVLGWDTEAFF. For the CDR3, the DNA is TGTGCCTGGAGTGTTCTAGGTTGGGACACTGAAGCTTTCTTT.

The V and J genes are TRBV27 and TRBJ2-7; 12 nucleotides agree with TRBD1. CDR1 is MNHEY and CDR2 is SMNVEV in the germline V gene (reference sequence). CDR3 length equals 14 residues. The V gene end was trimmed by 5 bases and the J gene end by 7 bases; junction bases not matched to a gene: 6. CDR3 protein: CASSVGTGGWEQYF. The CDR3 bases are TGTGCCAGCAGTGTCGGGACAGGGGGCTGGGAGCAGTACTTC.

The V and J genes are TRBV7-2 and TRBJ1-2; D gene unclear. Per the germline V gene, CDR1 is SGHTA and CDR2 is FQGNSA. The CDR3 has 13 amino acids. V lost 1 base to trimming and J lost 4 bases, with 7 bases between them. DNA for the CDR3: TGTGCCAGCAGCTTAGAGGCCACCTATGGCTACACCTTC. It is translated as CASSLEATYGYTF.

In DNA, the CDR3 is TGTGCCAGCAGTTACAGTCCTCTCACCGGGGAGCTGTTTTTT. Translating gives CASSYSPLTGELFF. The V call is TRBV6-5, the J call TRBJ2-2; unclear D gene. The CDR3 has 14 residues. Germline CDR1 reads MNHEY; CDR2 reads SVGAGI. V lost 2 bases to trimming and J lost 4 bases, with 8 bases between them.

The V gene is TRBV4-2, the J gene TRBJ2-5, with D unresolved. The germline CDR1 and CDR2 sequences are LGHNA and YNFKEQ. The CDR3 contains 16 residues. V lost 0 bases and J 7 bases, leaving 18 bases between the germline ends. The CDR3 loop is CASSQDHRAALGTQYF. The DNA of the CDR3 is TGTGCCAGCAGCCAAGATCATCGCGCCGCCCTCGGGACCCAGTACTTC.

The V and J genes are TRBV6-5 and TRBJ2-7; no clear D gene. V lost 0 bases, J lost 7 bases, and 16 bases lay in between. The CDR3 is made up of 15 amino acids. From germline, CDR1 is MNHEY and CDR2 SVGAGI. The CDR3 coding sequence is TGTGCCAGCAGTTACTCCCAAGGACCGAGAGCGGAGCAGTACTTC. This gives the protein CASSYSQGPRAEQYF.

The chain employs TRBV15 and TRBJ1-1; possible D gene TRBD1, 6 bases. This CDR3 comprises 15 residues. V lost 1 base and J lost 8, with 17 bases in between. CDR1 and CDR2 (germline): LNHNV, YYDKDF (reference sequence). CDR3 bases: TGTGCCACCAGCAGAGCCCCTCAGGCAGGGGCAGAAGCTTTCTTT. This encodes CATSRAPQAGAEAFF.

The chain uses TRBV10-2 and TRBJ2-1; D gene unclear. V lost 3 bases and J lost 1, with 10 bases in between. The germline V gene has CDR1 WSHSY and CDR2 SAAADI. CDR3 length: 15 amino acids. CDR3 DNA: TGCGCCAGCAGTGACCCCGTAGGTTCCTACAATGAGCAGTTCTTC. This gives the protein CASSDPVGSYNEQFF.

The gene calls are TRBV10-3 and TRBJ2-5; unclear D gene. Trimming shortened V by 4 bases and J by 5 bases, and 11 bases separated the two germline ends. The length of the CDR3 is 13 residues. Germline V gene sequence: CDR1 ENHRY, CDR2 SYGVKD. The CDR3 spells CAISGEIGETQYF. For the CDR3, the DNA is TGTGCCATCAGTGGGGAAATTGGGGAGACCCAGTACTTC.

A single count supports this clonotype. V usage is TRBV3-1 and J usage is TRBJ1-2, with TRBD1 matching over 7 bases. V was clipped by 1 base and J by 2 bases; unmatched bases: 4. Germline V CDR1 and CDR2: LGHDT, YNNKEL (reference sequence). The CDR3 has 15 residues. This CDR3 reads CASSQAWTGNYGYTF. The CDR3 DNA reads as TGTGCCAGCAGCCAAGCGTGGACAGGAAACTATGGCTACACCTTC.

The gene calls are TRBV20-1 and TRBJ2-2; no definite D call. V was pared by 0 bases and J by 2 bases, with 7 bases between. CDR1 and CDR2 from the germline V gene are DFQATT and SNEGSKA (reference sequence). The CDR3 consists of 14 residues. The CDR3: CSARDWINTGELFF. In nucleotides, the CDR3 is TGCAGTGCTAGAGATTGGATAAACACCGGGGAGCTGTTTTTT.

Regarding this clonotype: The junction shows a germline mismatch at one end, possibly a read error. The chain uses TRBV19 and TRBJ1-1; D call uncertain. Germline loops: CDR1 LNHDA, CDR2 SQIVND (reference sequence). The CDR3 extends over 13 amino acids. DNA of the CDR3: TGTGCCAGTAGCCAACAAGCGAACACTGAAGCCTTCTTT. Protein product: CASSQQANTEAFF.

CDR3 bases: TGTGCCAGCGGAGGGACAGGGGCCATGGCAGATACGCAGTATTTT. Translation: CASGGTGAMADTQYF. V usage is TRBV2 and J usage is TRBJ2-3; 10 bases are a match to TRBD1. Germline assignment: CDR1 SNHLY and CDR2 FYNNEI. There are 15 residues in the CDR3. After removal of 8 bases from V and 4 bases from J, the junction contained 9 bases not matched to a gene.

The J gene is TRBJ2-2, the V gene TRBV27, with D possibly being TRBD1 or TRBD2 (6 bases each). This CDR3 spans 14 amino acids. CDR1 is MNHEY, CDR2 SMNVEV, per germline (reference sequence). The V and J ends lost 7 bases and 7 bases respectively, with 16 bases between them. The CDR3 loop is CASTFGGGIGELFF. The DNA of the CDR3 is TGTGCCAGCACGTTCGGAGGGGGGATCGGGGAGCTGTTTTTT.